Listed here are 26 T cell receptor beta chains from one sample, sequenced in a study of healthy donors' naive CD4 and CD8 T cells. A linear amplification protocol produced the TCR libraries from around 510 ng of total RNA. TCRdb re-called the reads through MiXCR, storing one row per CDR3 protein. The table shows 200,000 or so distinct CDR3 sequences, with around 74% occurring only once. The material sequenced was naive CD4+ and CD8+ T cells sorted from blood, pooled from several donors. Receptor source: a pool of human donors in good health; the sample pools cells from several healthy donors.

The DNA for the CDR3 is TGTGCCAGCAGTTACTCATCGCGACCGAACACTGAAGCTTTCTTT. Protein product: CASSYSSRPNTEAFF. V is TRBV6-5 and J is TRBJ1-1; D gene ambiguous. This CDR3 has 15 residues. The germline V gene encodes CDR1 MNHEY and CDR2 SVGAGI. With 0 bases removed from V and 1 base from J, the gap between germline ends came to 9 bases.

This chain connects TRBV11-2 to TRBJ1-2; D gene uncertain. This CDR3 has 14 amino acids. V dropped 0 bases and J dropped 2 bases, with 7 bases sitting between them. Germline assignment: CDR1 SGHAT and CDR2 FQNNGV. This CDR3 reads CASSLDLGNYGYTF. The DNA for the CDR3 is TGTGCCAGCAGCTTAGACCTAGGGAACTATGGCTACACCTTC. The complete variable domain, with remaining parts taken from reference TRBV11-2 and TRBJ1-2, reads EAGVAQSPRYKIIEKRQSVAFWCNPISGHATLYWYQQILGQGPKLLIQFQNNGVVDDSQLPKDRFSAERLKGVDSTLKIQPAKLEDSAVYLCASSLDLGNYGYTFGSGTRLTVV.

With respect to this clonotype: Its ends do not fully match the called genes, so a read error is possible. The chain recombines TRBV6-5 with TRBJ2-1, with D perhaps TRBD2 (6 bases). Germline CDR1 and CDR2: MNHEY and SVGAGI. The CDR3 totals 14 residues. CDR3 nucleotides: TGTGTCAGCAACCGAGCCCCGGGAGACAATGAGCAGTTCTTC. Encoded protein: CVSNRAPGDNEQFF.

This chain joins TRBV13 and TRBJ2-1, with 11 bases that match TRBD2. V lost 2 bases, J lost 7 bases, and 7 bases stayed unmatched. Germline CDR1 and CDR2: PRHDT and FYEKMQ (reference sequence). The CDR3 loop spans 16 amino acids. In DNA, the CDR3 is TGTGCCAGCAGCTTAATCGGGACTAGCGGACGGAATGAGCAGTTCTTC. It translates to CASSLIGTSGRNEQFF.

This chain uses TRBV15 with TRBJ2-4; unclear D gene. The CDR3 runs to 13 residues. V gave up 5 bases and J gave up 5 bases, with 10 bases separating them. CDR1 and CDR2 from the germline V gene are LNHNV and YYDKDF (reference sequence). The CDR3, as DNA: TGTGCCACCAGCTTACAGACTGAAAACATTCAGTACTTC. Protein product: CATSLQTENIQYF.

This chain links TRBV29-1 with TRBJ1-2; D unclear. Trimming stripped 1 base from V and 4 bases from J, with 10 bases between. The CDR3 runs to 13 residues. Germline V gene sequence: CDR1 SQVTM, CDR2 ANQGSEA. The CDR3 coding sequence is TGCAGCGTTGAAGGTTTGGATAGCTATGGCTACACCTTC. It encodes CSVEGLDSYGYTF.

The gene calls are TRBV6-5 and TRBJ1-1; D call uncertain. The V gene's germline CDR1 is MNHEY and CDR2 SVGAGI. V dropped 1 base and J dropped 0 bases, with 9 bases sitting between them. The CDR3 has 15 amino acids. The CDR3 loop reads CASSYFSKMNTEAFF. CDR3 in DNA: TGTGCCAGCAGTTACTTCTCCAAAATGAACACTGAAGCTTTCTTT.

This chain connects TRBV29-1 to TRBJ2-2; no firm D call. Deletions cut 6 bases from V and 5 bases from J, with 7 bases between. Germline loops: CDR1 SQVTM, CDR2 ANQGSEA. This CDR3 comprises 11 residues. CDR3 region: CSVGQTGELFF. The CDR3 coding sequence is TGCAGCGTGGGTCAGACCGGGGAGCTGTTTTTT.

V is TRBV12-3 or TRBV12-4 and J is TRBJ2-5, with 7 bases that match TRBD2. The CDR3 is 16 amino acids. V dropped 4 bases and J dropped 5; count of bases not matched to a gene: 13. The CDR3 DNA reads TGTGCCAGCAGTTATGGCGGTGGCGGGAGCCGTGAGACCCAGTACTTC. This sequence encodes CASSYGGGGSRETQYF.

The chain recombines TRBV5-6 with TRBJ2-7, with TRBD1 matching 9 bases. Germline assignment: CDR1 SGHDT and CDR2 YYEEEE. V lost 4 bases and J lost 1; bases outside the gene matches: 3. This CDR3 is built from 14 residues. The chain's CDR3 is CASSAGQGSYEQYF. CDR3 sequence (DNA): TGTGCCAGCAGCGCCGGACAGGGGTCCTACGAGCAGTACTTC.

The rearrangement uses TRBV6-2 or TRBV6-3 and TRBJ1-1, with D unresolved. Between the trimmed V and J ends, which lost 6 bases and 6 bases, there was a span of 20 bases. This CDR3 is built from 15 residues. Germline CDR1 and CDR2: MNHEY and SVGEGT. The CDR3 loop reads CASSPPSRIVAEAFF. The CDR3 nucleotides read TGTGCCAGCAGCCCGCCGAGCCGGATAGTAGCTGAAGCTTTCTTT.

The chain couples TRBV13 to TRBJ2-7; TRBD1 or TRBD2 may be the D gene (5 bases each). V was trimmed by 4 bases and J by 0 bases, leaving 13 bases between them. The CDR3 is 15 amino acids. Germline V gives CDR1 PRHDT, CDR2 FYEKMQ (reference sequence). The CDR3 region has the DNA TGTGCCAGCAGCTCGAACAGGAGGAGCTCCTACGAGCAGTACTTC. This translates into CASSSNRRSSYEQYF. The entire variable domain, with the rest obtained from reference TRBV13 and TRBJ2-7, is as follows: AAGVIQSPRHLIKEKRETATLKCYPIPRHDTVYWYQQGPGQDPQFLISFYEKMQSDKGSIPDRFSAQQFSDYHSELNMSSLELGDSALYFCASSSNRRSSYEQYFGPGTRLTVT.

V gene TRBV19 combines with J gene TRBJ2-1; 8 positions agree with TRBD1. Germline CDR1 reads LNHDA; CDR2 reads SQIVND (reference sequence). This CDR3 comprises 15 residues. J gave up 4 bases and V 5 bases, and 7 bases lay outside the gene matches. The CDR3 bases are TGTGCCAGTAGTGGACAGGGATCCCGATACAATGAGCAGTTCTTC. Protein sequence: CASSGQGSRYNEQFF.

This clonotype was recorded only once. The rearrangement links TRBV15 to TRBJ1-4; D is perhaps TRBD1 (6 bases). Germline CDR1 LNHNV, CDR2 YYDKDF (reference sequence). V gave up 1 base and J gave up 15 bases, with 21 bases separating them. The CDR3 loop spans 15 amino acids. The CDR3 sequence: CATSRVGPGDLWMFF. The CDR3 coding sequence is TGTGCCACCAGCAGAGTAGGTCCAGGGGACTTATGGATGTTTTTT.

This clonotype has just a few counts. This chain uses TRBV27 with TRBJ2-1, with 8 bases that match TRBD2. The V gene end was trimmed by 3 bases and the J gene end by 3 bases; junction bases not matched to a gene: 10. CDR1 is MNHEY and CDR2 is SMNVEV in the germline V gene (reference sequence). This CDR3 contains 17 residues. CDR3 residues: CASSFPGVAGIYNEQFF. For the CDR3, the DNA is TGTGCCAGCAGTTTCCCCGGGGTAGCGGGGATCTACAATGAGCAGTTCTTC.

V gene TRBV30 combines with J gene TRBJ2-5; D is unresolved. CDR3 size: 12 residues. V lost 4 bases to trimming and J lost 2 bases, with 8 bases between them. Germline V gene lookup returns CDR1 GTSNPN and CDR2 SVGIG (reference sequence). CDR3 nucleotide sequence: TGTGCCTGGACTTACAGACAAGAGACCCAGTACTTC. This sequence encodes CAWTYRQETQYF.

The chain has TRBV29-1 and TRBJ2-7, with 8 positions matching TRBD1. Germline loops: CDR1 SQVTM, CDR2 ANQGSEA. Trimming took 0 bases from V and 4 from J; bases not matched to a gene: 5. This CDR3 contains 14 residues. CDR3 DNA sequence: TGCAGCGTTGAAGATCTGGACAGGGAGTACGAGCAGTACTTC. Amino acids: CSVEDLDREYEQYF.

This clonotype was seen only once. V usage is TRBV18 and J usage is TRBJ2-1; 7 bases are shared with TRBD2. J lost 0 bases, V lost 2 bases, and 10 bases had no gene match. The CDR3 is 18 amino acids. Germline V gene data show CDR1 as KGHSH and CDR2 as LQKENI. In DNA form, the CDR3 reads TGTGCCAGCTCACCAGTAAACGTGCGGGGGAGCTCCTACAATGAGCAGTTCTTC. Its translation is CASSPVNVRGSSYNEQFF.

The chain employs TRBV5-1 and TRBJ2-1, with D possibly matching TRBD2 (5 bases). Germline CDR1 reads SGHRS; CDR2 reads YFSETQ. The V gene lost 7 bases and the J gene lost 7 bases, with 9 bases spanning the gap. The CDR3 has 11 amino acids. The CDR3 DNA sequence: TGCGCCAGCGCACGGGAAAATGAGCAGTTCTTC. It codes for CASARENEQFF.

The CDR3 loop is CASSTTGGEADTQYF. The DNA for the CDR3 is TGTGCCAGCAGCACGACAGGGGGTGAGGCAGATACGCAGTATTTT. The chain employs TRBV6-5 and TRBJ2-3, with TRBD1 identical over 9 bases. V shed 6 bases and J 4 bases; nucleotides not matched to a gene: 8. Per the germline V gene, CDR1 is MNHEY and CDR2 is SVGAGI. This CDR3 comprises 15 residues.

This clonotype was observed a handful of times. An end of the junction does not agree with germline; a read error may underlie this. J is TRBJ2-7 and V is TRBV5-1; D tentatively fits TRBD1 or TRBD2 (5 bases each). The CDR3 runs to 14 residues. Germline V gene data show CDR1 as SGHRS and CDR2 as YFSETQ. The CDR3 spells CASSWGIRAYEQYF. For the CDR3, the DNA is TGTGCCAGCAGCTGGGGGATCCGGGCCTACGAGCAGTACTTC.

Comment on this clonotype: One end of the junction fails to match germline, which may point to a read error. This chain uses TRBV27 with TRBJ1-4; no clear D. CDR1 MNHEY and CDR2 SMNVEV come from the germline V gene (reference sequence). CDR3 length: 12 residues. The CDR3 spells CANSATDEKLFF. CDR3 nucleotides: TGTGCCAACAGTGCCACTGATGAAAAACTGTTTTTT.

On this clonotype: One end of the junction fails to match germline, which may point to a read error. The chain combines TRBV5-1 with TRBJ2-2, with a possible D match to TRBD1 (6 bases). Germline CDR1 and CDR2: SGHRS and YFSETQ. This CDR3 spans 16 amino acids. The CDR3 DNA follows: TGTGCCAGCAGCCCAGCGGAGGACAGCGCCACCGGGGAGCTGTTTTTT. Amino acid sequence: CASSPAEDSATGELFF.

The chain is built from TRBV6-5 and TRBJ1-1, with 7 bases lining up with TRBD1. This CDR3 spans 15 amino acids. The germline gives CDR1 MNHEY, CDR2 SVGAGI. The V gene end was trimmed by 0 bases and the J gene end by 6 bases; junction bases not matched to a gene: 7. The chain's CDR3 is CASSYSFDRAAEAFF. The DNA of the CDR3 is TGTGCCAGCAGTTACTCGTTCGACAGGGCCGCTGAAGCTTTCTTT.

This sequence joins TRBV29-1 and TRBJ1-1; a weak D match, TRBD1 (5 bases). Between the trimmed V and J ends, which lost 4 bases and 7 bases, there was a span of 10 bases. The CDR3 contains 11 residues. Germline CDR1 and CDR2: SQVTM and ANQGSEA. CDR3 DNA: TGCAGCGTTGTCGGGACCATTGAAGCTTTCTTT. Amino acids: CSVVGTIEAFF.

The chain joins TRBV6-5 to TRBJ1-6; 11 nucleotides line up with TRBD1. Per the germline V gene, CDR1 is MNHEY and CDR2 is SVGAGI. The CDR3 is 16 residues long. Unmatched junction bases numbered 5, after V lost 6 bases and J lost 4 bases. The CDR3 sequence is CASRDRGLPYNSPLHF. CDR3 in DNA: TGTGCCAGCAGGGACAGGGGGCTCCCATATAATTCACCCCTCCACTTT.